The T cell receptor beta chain described here comes from a study of identical twins. This CDR3 spans 16 amino acids. After removal of 4 bases from V and 2 bases from J, the junction contained 13 bases not matched to a gene. In germline, CDR1 is DFQATT, CDR2 SNEGSKA (reference sequence). TCRdb independently ran MiXCR on the 5' RACE reads; one entry per CDR3 protein. The repertoire holds hundreds of thousands of distinct CDR3 sequences, with 18% as singletons. This clonotype came up a few times. These same data were also listed under a study on T cells expressing NK-cell markers.

This rearrangement joins TRBV20-1 to TRBJ2-5, with TRBD2 matching over 7 bases. The source is a woman aged 18-29 years in good health. Sequencing was performed on PBMCs. The CDR3 nucleotides are TGCAGTGCTAATCGGGGGGAAGCGGCCGCTCAAGAGACCCAGTACTTC. Translating gives CSANRGEAAAQETQYF.